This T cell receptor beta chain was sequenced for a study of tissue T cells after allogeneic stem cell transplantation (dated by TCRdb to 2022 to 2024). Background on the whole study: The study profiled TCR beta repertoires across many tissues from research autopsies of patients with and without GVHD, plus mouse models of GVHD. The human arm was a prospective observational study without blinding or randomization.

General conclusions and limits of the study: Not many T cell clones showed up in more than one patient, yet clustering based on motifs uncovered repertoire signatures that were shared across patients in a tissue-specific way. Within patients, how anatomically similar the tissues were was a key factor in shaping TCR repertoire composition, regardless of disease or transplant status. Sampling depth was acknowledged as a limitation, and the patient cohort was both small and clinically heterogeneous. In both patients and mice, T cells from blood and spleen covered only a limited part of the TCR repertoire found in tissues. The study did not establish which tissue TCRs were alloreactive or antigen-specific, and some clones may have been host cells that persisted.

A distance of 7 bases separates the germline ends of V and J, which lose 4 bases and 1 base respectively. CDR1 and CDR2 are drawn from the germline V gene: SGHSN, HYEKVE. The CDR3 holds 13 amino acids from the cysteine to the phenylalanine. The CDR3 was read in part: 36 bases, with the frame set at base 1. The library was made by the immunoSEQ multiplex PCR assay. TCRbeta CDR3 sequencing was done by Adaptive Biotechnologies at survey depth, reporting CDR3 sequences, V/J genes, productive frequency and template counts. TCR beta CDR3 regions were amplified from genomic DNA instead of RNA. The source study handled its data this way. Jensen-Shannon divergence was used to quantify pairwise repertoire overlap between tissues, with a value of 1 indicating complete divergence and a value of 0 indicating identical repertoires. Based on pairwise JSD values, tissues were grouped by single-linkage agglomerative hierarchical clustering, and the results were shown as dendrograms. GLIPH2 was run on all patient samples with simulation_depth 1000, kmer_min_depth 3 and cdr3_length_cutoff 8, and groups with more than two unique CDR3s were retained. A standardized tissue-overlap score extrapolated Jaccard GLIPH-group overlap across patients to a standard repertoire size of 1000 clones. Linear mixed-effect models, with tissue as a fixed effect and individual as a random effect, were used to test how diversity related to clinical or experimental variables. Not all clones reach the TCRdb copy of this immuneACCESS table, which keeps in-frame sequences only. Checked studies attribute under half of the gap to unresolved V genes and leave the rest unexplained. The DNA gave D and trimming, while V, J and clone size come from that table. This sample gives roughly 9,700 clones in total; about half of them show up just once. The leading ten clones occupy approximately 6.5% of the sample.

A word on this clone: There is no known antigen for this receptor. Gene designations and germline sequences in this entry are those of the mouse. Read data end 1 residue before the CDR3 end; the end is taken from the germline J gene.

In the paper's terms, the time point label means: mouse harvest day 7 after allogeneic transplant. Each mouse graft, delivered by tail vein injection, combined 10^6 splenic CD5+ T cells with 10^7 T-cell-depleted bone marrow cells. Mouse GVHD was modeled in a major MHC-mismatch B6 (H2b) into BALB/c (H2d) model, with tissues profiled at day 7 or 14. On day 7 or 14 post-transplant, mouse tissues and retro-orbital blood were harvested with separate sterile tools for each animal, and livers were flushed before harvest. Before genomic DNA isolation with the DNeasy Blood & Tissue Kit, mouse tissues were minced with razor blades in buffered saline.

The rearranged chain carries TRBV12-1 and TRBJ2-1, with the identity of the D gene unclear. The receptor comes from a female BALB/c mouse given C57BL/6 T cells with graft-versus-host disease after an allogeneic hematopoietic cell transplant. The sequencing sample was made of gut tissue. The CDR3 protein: CASSRQNYAEQFF. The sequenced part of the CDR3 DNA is TGTGCCAGCTCCCGGCAGAACTATGCTGAGCAGTTC. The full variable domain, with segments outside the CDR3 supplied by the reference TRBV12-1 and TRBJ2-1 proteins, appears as DSGVVQSPRHIIKEKGGRSVLTCIPISGHSNVVWYQQTLGKELKFLIQHYEKVERDKGFLPSRFSVQQFDDYHSEMNMSALELEDSAMYFCASSRQNYAEQFFGPGTRLTVL.